The entry that follows covers one T cell receptor beta chain sequence. The specificity of this receptor is unknown. It has no much larger one-base neighbor in the sample; base qualities were not kept. High-throughput TCR beta sequencing profiled peripheral blood CD8+ and CD4+ T cells from healthy donors, Susac syndrome patients and multiple sclerosis patients. Recently defined diagnostic criteria for definite or probable disease were met by the Susac syndrome patients. Bulk CD8+ and CD4+ T cells were purified magnetically by negative isolation, whereas CD8+ TEMRA cells were enriched by FACS. Blood was drawn into EDTA tubes, processed within 24 hours, and PBMCs were isolated by density gradient centrifugation. PBMCs destined for TCR sequencing were cryopreserved in liquid nitrogen and later thawed in a 37 °C water bath. A purity of at least 90% was achieved for sorted or isolated CD4+, CD8+ and CD8+ TEMRA cells.

RNA was extracted using the RNeasy kit, and about 0.45 to 1 microgram was reverse transcribed with random hexamers. The immunoSEQ multiplex PCR assay, covering 54 Vbeta and 13 Jbeta segments, was used to amplify TCR beta CDR3 regions. PCR amplification bias was corrected using a synthetic template baseline for primer optimization and computational correction. The study's processing was this. Reads were annotated to V, D and J genes per IMGT and analyzed with immunoSEQ Analyzer, keeping only productive sequences. Clonality was computed as one minus Shannon entropy normalized by log2 of the number of productive unique sequences. For each patient and control, public and private clones were evaluated within the 100 most prevalent clones. Susac-specific clones were defined as absent from healthy and MS cohorts, 850 to 1,300 published viral clones and other ImmuneACCESS disease sequences. TCRdb reprocessing: public reads trimmed at Q25 with fastp, clones called with MiXCR, in-frame beta chains kept. Every distinct CDR3 protein forms one entry, paired with its most common genes and DNA. The authors' filters were not applied to this entry. The sample has 150,000 or so distinct CDR3 sequences on record, around 95% of them singletons. The ten top clones hold 0.13% to 0.15% of the sample.

This sample stems from a study of CD8 T cells in Susac syndrome (dated by TCRdb to 2018 to 2020). Background for the entire study: Among the Susac syndrome patients who were sequenced, clinically active disease was present in six and clinical remission was observed in fewer than 10. The study used repertoire sequencing to test whether antigen drove CD8+ T cell activation and differentiation in Susac syndrome. At blood withdrawal, Susac syndrome patients were therapy-naive, treated with corticosteroids (with IVIg additionally given to some), or treated with IVIg alone.

What the study reported, not specific to this receptor: The number of individuals in the TCR sequencing and HLA analysis was recognized as being relatively small. The CD4+ T cell repertoire of patients with Susac syndrome showed no detectable clonal expansion.

According to the germline V gene (reference sequence), CDR1 reads GTSNPN and CDR2 reads SVGIG. Including cysteine and phenylalanine, the CDR3 has 14 amino acids. Here the CDR3 DNA is all that survives: 42 bases in frame from base 1. The junction shows trimming of 3 bases on V and 2 bases on J, and the gene matches do not reach 7 bases of it. The specimen was CD4+ T cells from PBMCs. This TCR was recovered from a human donor with Susac syndrome. This receptor chain uses TRBV30 and TRBJ2-7; TRBD1 aligns with 7 central bases. Read as DNA, the sequence is TGTGCCTGGAGAGCCGGGACAGCAGCCTACGAGCAGTACTTC. It codes for CAWRAGTAAYEQYF.